Listed below are T cell receptor beta chains from one sample, sequenced in a study of cytomegalovirus exposure and HLA in healthy donors. Using immunoSEQ multiplex PCR, the repertoire was profiled, and TCRdb retains in-frame clones only, with some absent. The sample gives about 160,000 clones, approximately 80% of which show up once; 5% to 7.5% is in the top ten. Sequenced input: PBMCs. The receptors derive from a man aged 50-59 years in good health and CMV-seropositive. Each CDR3 is given with its conserved first and last residue. Fields, in order: J gene, V gene, D gene, CDR3 protein. A D gene is named only where the DNA matches it firmly.

>TRBJ1-2|TRBV5-1|TRBD1
CASSPGQTPYGYTF
>TRBJ1-3|TRBV6-5|TRBD1
CASRTTGLGNTIYF
>TRBJ1-2|TRBV5-4|.
CASSEGPPNYGYTF
>TRBJ1-2|TRBV23-1|TRBD1
CASSQPAGGDSNYGYTF
>TRBJ2-7|TRBV11-2|.
CASSVSPGHLYEQYF
>TRBJ2-3|TRBV9|TRBD1
CASSESGQGTDTQYF
>TRBJ1-5|TRBV5-1|TRBD1
CASSPGDRGDQPQHF
>TRBJ2-1|TRBV19|TRBD2
CASSMGGRLTGNEQFF
>TRBJ2-1|TRBV5-6|.
CASSLGLASGYNEQFF
>TRBJ2-1|TRBV5-1|TRBD2
CASSWTSYEDEQFF
>TRBJ2-4|TRBV7-9|TRBD1
CASSLGRGPNIQYF
>TRBJ1-1|TRBV7-3|TRBD1
CASSLTSTGGSEAFF
>TRBJ1-2|TRBV2|TRBD1
CASRGQAIEEYGYTF
>TRBJ2-3|TRBV7-6|.
CASSLLIQGSTDTQYF
>TRBJ2-5|TRBV27|.
CASSDRLQETQYF
>TRBJ1-4|TRBV5-6|TRBD1
CASSFYTGANEKLFF
>TRBJ2-2|TRBV7-3|.
CASSLHRDTGELFF
>TRBJ2-1|TRBV6-1|TRBD1
CATRGDRGAEQFF
>TRBJ2-1|TRBV6-5|.
CASSYRLVNEQFF
>TRBJ1-1|TRBV7-2|.
CASSRGLNTEAFF
>TRBJ1-1|TRBV7-9|.
CASSLDRTAMNTEAFF
>TRBJ2-2|TRBV7-8|.
CASSPLSDTSNTGELFF
>TRBJ2-1|TRBV9|.
CASSGSSPYNEQFF
>TRBJ2-2|TRBV7-9|.
CASSRQQGSNTGELFF
>TRBJ1-4|TRBV5-8|.
CASSLGTSGEKLFF
>TRBJ2-2|TRBV27|.
CASSLEGGADTGELFF
>TRBJ1-1|TRBV5-1|.
CASSSDSYTEAFF
>TRBJ1-2|TRBV10-3|.
CAISESGRRDTF
>TRBJ2-7|TRBV7-6|.
CASSLSADYEQYF
>TRBJ1-5|TRBV5-1|.
CASSLGGRSNQPQHF
>TRBJ2-1|TRBV11-3|.
CASSLGSRTVGEQFF
>TRBJ1-6|TRBV7-2|TRBD1
CASSRQGDNSPLHF
>TRBJ2-1|TRBV14|.
CASSQKEFSIDEQFF
>TRBJ2-1|TRBV4-1|TRBD2
CASSQVRGDNEQFF
>TRBJ1-5|TRBV6-5|TRBD1
CASRQGFNQPQHF
>TRBJ1-1|TRBV6-5|TRBD1
CASSYTGENTEAFF
>TRBJ1-6|TRBV7-8|TRBD1
CASRPRTGGEISSPLHF
>TRBJ2-5|TRBV6-5|.
CATLLRTQYF
>TRBJ2-2|TRBV15|TRBD1
CATSRTGTGVPGELFF
>TRBJ1-6|TRBV6-1|.
CASSEAYQDNSPLHF
>TRBJ2-5|TRBV19|.
CASRVRGQETQYF
>TRBJ2-3|TRBV7-9|TRBD1
CASSLLGQTKLNTQYF
>TRBJ2-5|TRBV11-3|TRBD1
CATSGTGNSPPTETQYF
>TRBJ2-3|TRBV7-9|TRBD1
CASSLRGTGSTDTQYF
>TRBJ2-1|TRBV19|TRBD2
CASTILGGGANEQFF
>TRBJ1-1|TRBV18|TRBD1
CASSRIQDRAPDTEAFF
>TRBJ2-5|TRBV1|.
CTSSLSLGLGPETQYF
>TRBJ1-2|TRBV5-1|.
CASSTHVTADYVDYTF
>TRBJ1-4|TRBV7-6|.
CASSPDWTNEKLFF
>TRBJ1-2|TRBV7-9|.
CASSQSLAGGYTF
>TRBJ2-5|TRBV11-3|TRBD2
CASSLELAGGYQETQYF
>TRBJ2-6|TRBV5-1|.
CASSSGHSSGANVLTF
>TRBJ2-3|TRBV6-4|.
CASSVRDTSTDTQYF
>TRBJ2-5|TRBV5-8|.
CASSLIRGSVETQYF
>TRBJ1-4|TRBV25-1|.
CASSETAEKLFF